This TCR beta chain was obtained from a study of CD8 T cells in ankylosing spondylitis. Study conclusions and caveats: Prior literature has documented some motif variants in synovial fluid and blood from reactive arthritis. Ankylosing spondylitis blood seemed to carry a telltale TCR beta motif made of fewer than ten highly homologous variants. Reportedly, significant enrichment of disease-linked clones occurred in matched ankylosing spondylitis synovial fluid.

Researchers built TCR beta libraries using quantitative 5'-RACE with molecular barcodes. TCRdb re-called the 5' RACE reads through MiXCR, storing one row per CDR3 protein. The data contain 200,000 to 250,000 distinct CDR3 sequences, approximately 11% of them seen just once; the ten biggest clones take up around 7%. Many counts were recorded for this clonotype. Its antigen is not known. The CDR3 is made up of 12 amino acids. The V and J ends lost 6 bases and 0 bases respectively, with 8 bases between them. In germline, CDR1 is DFQATT, CDR2 SNEGSKA (reference sequence). The source of this sequence is a male donor with ankylosing spondylitis or in good health (not recorded which). Sample: blood, either unsorted or a sorted T cell fraction (not recorded which). The genes are TRBV20-1 and TRBJ1-1, with D tentatively TRBD1 (5 bases). The CDR3 region is CSASGVNTEAFF. The CDR3 DNA follows: TGCAGTGCCTCGGGGGTGAACACTGAAGCTTTCTTT.